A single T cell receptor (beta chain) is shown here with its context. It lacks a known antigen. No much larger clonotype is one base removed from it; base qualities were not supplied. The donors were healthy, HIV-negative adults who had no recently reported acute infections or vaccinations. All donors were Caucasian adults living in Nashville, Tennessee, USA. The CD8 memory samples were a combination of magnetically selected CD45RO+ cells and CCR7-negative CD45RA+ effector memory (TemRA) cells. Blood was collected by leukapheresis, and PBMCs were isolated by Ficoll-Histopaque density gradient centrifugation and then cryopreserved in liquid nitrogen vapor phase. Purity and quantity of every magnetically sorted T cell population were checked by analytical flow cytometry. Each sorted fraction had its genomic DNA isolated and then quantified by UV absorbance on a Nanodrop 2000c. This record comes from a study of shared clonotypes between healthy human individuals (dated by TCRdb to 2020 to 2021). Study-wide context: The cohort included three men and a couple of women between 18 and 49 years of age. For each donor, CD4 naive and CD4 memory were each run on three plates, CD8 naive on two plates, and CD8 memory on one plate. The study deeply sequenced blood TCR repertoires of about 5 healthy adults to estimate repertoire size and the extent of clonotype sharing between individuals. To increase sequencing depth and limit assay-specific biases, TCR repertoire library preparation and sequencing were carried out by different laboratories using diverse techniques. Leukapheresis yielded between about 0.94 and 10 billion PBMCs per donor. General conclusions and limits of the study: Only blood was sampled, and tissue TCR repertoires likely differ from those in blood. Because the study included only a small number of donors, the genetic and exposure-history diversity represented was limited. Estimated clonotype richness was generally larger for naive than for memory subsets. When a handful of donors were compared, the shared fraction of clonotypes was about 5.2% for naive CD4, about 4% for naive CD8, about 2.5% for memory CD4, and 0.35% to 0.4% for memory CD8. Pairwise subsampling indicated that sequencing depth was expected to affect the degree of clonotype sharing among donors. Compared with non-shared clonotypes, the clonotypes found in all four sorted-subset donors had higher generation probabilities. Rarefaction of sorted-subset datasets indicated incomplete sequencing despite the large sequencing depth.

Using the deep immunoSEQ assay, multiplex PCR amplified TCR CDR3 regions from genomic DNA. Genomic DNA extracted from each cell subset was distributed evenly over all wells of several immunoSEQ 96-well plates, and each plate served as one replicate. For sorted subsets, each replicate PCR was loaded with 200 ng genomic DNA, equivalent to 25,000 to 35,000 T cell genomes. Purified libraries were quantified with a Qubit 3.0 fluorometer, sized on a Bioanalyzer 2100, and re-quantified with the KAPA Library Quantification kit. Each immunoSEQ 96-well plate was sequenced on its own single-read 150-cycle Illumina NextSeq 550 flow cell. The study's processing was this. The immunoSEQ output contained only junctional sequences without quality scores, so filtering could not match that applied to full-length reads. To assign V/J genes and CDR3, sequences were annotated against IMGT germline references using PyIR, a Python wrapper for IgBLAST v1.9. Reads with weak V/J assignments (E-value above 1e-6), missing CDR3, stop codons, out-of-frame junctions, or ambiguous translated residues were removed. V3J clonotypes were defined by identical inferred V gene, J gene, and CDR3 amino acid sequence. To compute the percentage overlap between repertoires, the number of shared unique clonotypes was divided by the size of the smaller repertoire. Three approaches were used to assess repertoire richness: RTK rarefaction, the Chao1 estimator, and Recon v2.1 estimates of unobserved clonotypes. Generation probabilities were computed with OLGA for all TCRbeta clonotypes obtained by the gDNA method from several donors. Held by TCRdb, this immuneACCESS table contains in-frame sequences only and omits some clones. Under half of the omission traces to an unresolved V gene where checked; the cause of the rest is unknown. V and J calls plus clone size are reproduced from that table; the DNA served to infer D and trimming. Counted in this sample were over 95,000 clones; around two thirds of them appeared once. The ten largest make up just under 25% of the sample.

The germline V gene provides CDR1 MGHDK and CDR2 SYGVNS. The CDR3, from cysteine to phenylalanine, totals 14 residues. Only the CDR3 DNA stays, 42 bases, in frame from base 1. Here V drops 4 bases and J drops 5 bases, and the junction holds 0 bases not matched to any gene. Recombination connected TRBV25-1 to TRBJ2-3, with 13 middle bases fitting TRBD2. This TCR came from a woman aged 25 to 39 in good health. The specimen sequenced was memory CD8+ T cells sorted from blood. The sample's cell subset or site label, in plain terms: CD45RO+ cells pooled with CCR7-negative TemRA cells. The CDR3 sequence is CASSGLAGGDTQYF. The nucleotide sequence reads TGTGCCAGCAGTGGACTAGCGGGAGGAGATACGCAGTATTTT. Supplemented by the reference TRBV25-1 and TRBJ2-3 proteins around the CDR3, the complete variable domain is EADIYQTPRYLVIGTGKKITLECSQTMGHDKMYWYQQDPGMELHLIHYSYGVNSTEKGDLSSESTVSRIRTEHFPLTLESARPSHTSQYLCASSGLAGGDTQYFGPGTRLTVL.